This record concerns one T cell receptor (beta chain) sequence. The antigen is not known. This sample is drawn from a study of cytomegalovirus exposure and HLA in healthy donors. Study-wide findings and caveats: Most TCR sequences were seen very rarely across donors, but some public TCRs occurred in many. Diagnosis of cytomegalovirus status made by the classifier reportedly showed high specificity and sensitivity. Cytomegalovirus association was listed for approximately 150 TCR beta chains.

Germline V gene data show CDR1 as MDHEN and CDR2 as SYDVKM. The CDR3 has 16 residues. The trim removed 5 bases at V and 4 bases at J, leaving 6 bases unmatched. Clones were sequenced by immunoSEQ multiplex PCR, and TCRdb holds only the in-frame ones, with some missing. The sample holds roughly 50,000 clones, 90% seen once. Separate from the approximately 700-subject first cohort was the roughly 120-subject validation cohort, to which the donors belonged. The clonotype originates from a man aged 18 to 29 in good health and CMV-seronegative. The material sequenced was PBMCs. The chain employs TRBV28 and TRBJ2-1; 12 bases agree with TRBD2. The CDR3 loop is CASSPGLAGKYNEQFF. In DNA, the CDR3 is TGTGCCAGCAGTCCCGGACTAGCGGGAAAATACAATGAGCAGTTCTTC.